These T cell receptor beta chains were read from a single sample in a study of chemoradiotherapy in HPV16-positive cancers. The protocol was immunoSEQ multiplex PCR, while the TCRdb copy is restricted to in-frame clones and leaves out a portion. The sample comprises over 9,000 clones, about 90% of which are singletons, and 9% to 15% rests with the top ten. Specimen: blood, collected from a patient who underwent chemoradiotherapy. Receptor source: a human donor with HPV-associated anogenital cancer. Each CDR3 is given with its conserved first and last residue. A D gene is named only where the DNA matches it firmly. Clone size appears in some rows only: once, few, many, or a class for an expanded clone.

size	D	V	J	DNA	CDR3
once	-	TRBV7-2	TRBJ1-1	TGTGCCAGCAGCGCACAGGGAGGCACTGAAGCTTTCTTT	CASSAQGGTEAFF
once	TRBD1	TRBV6-1	TRBJ2-1	TGTGCCAGCACGCGACAGGGGGCGTACAATGAGCAGTTCTTC	CASTRQGAYNEQFF
-	TRBD2	TRBV9	TRBJ2-5	TGTGCCAGCAGCGTGACGGGGGGGCCGGAGACCCAGTACTTC	CASSVTGGPETQYF
-	TRBD1	TRBV4-3	TRBJ1-2	TGCGCCAGCAGCCAGGACAGGGTCGGCGGCTACACCTTC	CASSQDRVGGYTF
-	-	TRBV30	TRBJ2-3	TGTGCCTGGAGTGTGGGGGAAGTCACAGATACGCAGTATTTT	CAWSVGEVTDTQYF
-	-	TRBV30	TRBJ2-7	TGTGCCTGGAGTGTACTAACGGGGATTAGGTACTTC	CAWSVLTGIRYF
once	-	TRBV7-6	TRBJ2-5	TGTGCCAGCAGCTTAGCCCCCCCCCAGGGGATGGGGGAGACCCAGTACTTC	CASSLAPPQGMGETQYF
-	TRBD1	TRBV2	TRBJ1-1	TGTGCCAGCATCCTCGACAGGGGTGGTGCTGAAGCTTTCTTT	CASILDRGGAEAFF
-	TRBD1	TRBV4-3	TRBJ2-6	TGCGCCAGCAGCCGGGACAGAGTTTCTGGGGCCAACGTCCTGACTTTC	CASSRDRVSGANVLTF
-	-	TRBV5-6	TRBJ1-4	TGTGCCAGCAGCTTGGGCGGGCTTACTAATGAAAAACTGTTTTTT	CASSLGGLTNEKLFF
-	TRBD2	TRBV10-3	TRBJ2-5	TGTGCCATCAGTAGCGGGGGGGTCGAGACCCAGTACTTC	CAISSGGVETQYF
-	-	TRBV2	TRBJ1-5	TGTGCCAGCAGTGACTTGGGGGGGCACCTTTATCAGCCCCAGCATTTT	CASSDLGGHLYQPQHF
once	-	TRBV5-4	TRBJ1-6	TGTGCCAGCAGCTTGGGGCTTGGGGATTCACCCCTCCACTTT	CASSLGLGDSPLHF
-	-	TRBV9	TRBJ2-5	TGTGCCAGCAGCGAAGGGGGAGAGACCCAGTACTTC	CASSEGGETQYF
-	-	TRBV6-1	TRBJ1-1	TGTGCCAGCGGGGTCACCGCTAACACTGAAGCTTTCTTT	CASGVTANTEAFF
-	-	TRBV15	TRBJ2-5	TGTGCCACCAGCCTAGGGATGGAGACCCAGTACTTC	CATSLGMETQYF
-	-	TRBV21-1	TRBJ1-6	TGTGCCAGCAGCTCCCGGAGGAAGGACCCGGCGGCGGCTAAATATAATTCACCCCTCCACTTT	CASSSRRKDPAAAKYNSPLHF
-	-	TRBV5-4	TRBJ2-2	TGTGCCAGCGGAAGGGTGGACACCGGGGAGCTGTTTTTT	CASGRVDTGELFF
-	-	TRBV14	TRBJ2-1	TGTGCCAGCAGCCAAGTAGGGGTATACAATGAGCAGTTCTTC	CASSQVGVYNEQFF
-	-	TRBV6-1	TRBJ1-2	TGTGCCAGCAGTGAATTCGGGGGCGCGGACTATGGCTACACCTTC	CASSEFGGADYGYTF
-	-	TRBV7-2	TRBJ1-1	TGTGCCAGCAGGCCCTCGTCCGGGACATTCACTGAAGCTTTCTTT	CASRPSSGTFTEAFF
once	-	TRBV25-1	TRBJ1-3	TGTGCCAGCAGTGAATATAGGTTTTCTGGAAACACCATATATTTT	CASSEYRFSGNTIYF
-	-	TRBV5-1	TRBJ2-2	TGCGCCAGCAGCTTGGAGGGTTCCGGGGAGCTGTTTTTT	CASSLEGSGELFF
-	-	TRBV27	TRBJ2-2	TGTGCCAGCAGTTTCGGCTACAACACCGGGGAGCTGTTTTTT	CASSFGYNTGELFF
-	TRBD1	TRBV29-1	TRBJ2-7	TGCAGCACGTCCAGGGGGAGTAACTACGAGCAGTACTTC	CSTSRGSNYEQYF
-	-	TRBV30	TRBJ1-1	TGTGCCTGGAGATGGGTGGACGCTGAAGCTTTCTTT	CAWRWVDAEAFF
-	-	TRBV30	TRBJ2-6	TGTGCCTGGAGTGTACAGTACAGTGTACCTGGGGCCAACGTCCTGACTTTC	CAWSVQYSVPGANVLTF
-	-	TRBV19	TRBJ2-1	TGTGCCAGTAGTATTCGGGCGACCTACAATGAGCAGTTCTTC	CASSIRATYNEQFF
-	-	TRBV5-1	TRBJ2-1	TGCGCCAGCAGCTCATCAGGGAATGAGCAGTTCTTC	CASSSSGNEQFF
-	TRBD2	TRBV5-1	TRBJ2-2	TGCGCCAGCAGCCCCGGACTAGCGGGCTCGACCGGGGAGCTGTTTTTT	CASSPGLAGSTGELFF
-	-	TRBV9	TRBJ1-4	TGTGCCAGCAGCGTAGCAGGGGCCGCAACTAATGAAAAACTGTTTTTT	CASSVAGAATNEKLFF
-	-	TRBV18	TRBJ1-2	TGTGCCAGCTCACATTCTACTAATTATGGCTACACCTTC	CASSHSTNYGYTF
-	-	TRBV4-2	TRBJ2-1	TGTGCCAGCAGCCAAGCAAAGGGGGGGTCCTACAATGAGCAGTTCTTC	CASSQAKGGSYNEQFF
-	TRBD2	TRBV2	TRBJ2-1	TGTGCCAGCATTCCCGGGAGGAATGAGCAGTTCTTC	CASIPGRNEQFF
once	TRBD2	TRBV6-5	TRBJ2-2	TGTGCCAGCAGTTACTCGATTAGCGGGAGGCCTGGGGAGCTGTTTTTT	CASSYSISGRPGELFF
few	-	TRBV29-1	TRBJ1-5	TGCAGCGTTGGGGAGGGGAATCAGCCCCAGCATTTT	CSVGEGNQPQHF
-	-	TRBV2	TRBJ1-2	TGTGCCAGCAGTCCCCGCTATGGCTACACCTTC	CASSPRYGYTF
-	-	TRBV12-5	TRBJ2-2	TGTGCTAGTGGTCAGAATACAGGACCCGGGGAGCTGTTTTTT	CASGQNTGPGELFF
-	TRBD1	TRBV15	TRBJ1-5	TGTGCCACCAGCAGAATCCAGACCGGGACAGGGATTAGGGCTAGCAATCAGCCCCAGCATTTT	CATSRIQTGTGIRASNQPQHF
-	TRBD1	TRBV9	TRBJ1-2	TGTGCCAGCAGCGTCGGACAGGGGAAAGTTGGCTACACCTTC	CASSVGQGKVGYTF
-	TRBD2	TRBV13	TRBJ2-7	TGTGCCAGCAGCTCATCCGGGACTACCTACGAGCAGTACTTC	CASSSSGTTYEQYF
once	TRBD1	TRBV5-1	TRBJ1-1	TGCGCCAGCAGCTCGGACAGGGGGCAAACTGAAGCTTTCTTT	CASSSDRGQTEAFF
-	TRBD1	TRBV2	TRBJ1-4	TGTGCCAGCAGTCTTAGACAGGGTTTAGGAGAAAAACTGTTTTTT	CASSLRQGLGEKLFF
few	-	TRBV9	TRBJ1-1	TGTGCCAGCGCCGCACAGCTGAACACTGAAGCTTTCTTT	CASAAQLNTEAFF
-	TRBD2	TRBV7-9	TRBJ2-1	TGTGCCAGCAGCTTAGTGGGACTAGCGGAACACAATGAGCAGTTCTTC	CASSLVGLAEHNEQFF
-	-	TRBV5-1	TRBJ2-6	TGCGCCAGCACTCAAAGCCGGGGTGGGGCCAACGTCCTGACTTTC	CASTQSRGGANVLTF
-	TRBD1	TRBV9	TRBJ1-1	TGTGCCAGCAGCGTAGGAGGGACAGCGCAAGCTTTCTTT	CASSVGGTAQAFF
-	TRBD2	TRBV30	TRBJ2-3	TGTGCCTGGAATCTGGGACTAGCGGGGCCTACGCAGTATTTT	CAWNLGLAGPTQYF
-	-	TRBV6-1	TRBJ2-1	TGTGCCTCCCGGCAAGCCAATGAGCAGTTCTTC	CASRQANEQFF
-	-	TRBV9	TRBJ2-3	TGTGCCAGCAGCGTAGAACTAGGTGCGCAGTATTTT	CASSVELGAQYF